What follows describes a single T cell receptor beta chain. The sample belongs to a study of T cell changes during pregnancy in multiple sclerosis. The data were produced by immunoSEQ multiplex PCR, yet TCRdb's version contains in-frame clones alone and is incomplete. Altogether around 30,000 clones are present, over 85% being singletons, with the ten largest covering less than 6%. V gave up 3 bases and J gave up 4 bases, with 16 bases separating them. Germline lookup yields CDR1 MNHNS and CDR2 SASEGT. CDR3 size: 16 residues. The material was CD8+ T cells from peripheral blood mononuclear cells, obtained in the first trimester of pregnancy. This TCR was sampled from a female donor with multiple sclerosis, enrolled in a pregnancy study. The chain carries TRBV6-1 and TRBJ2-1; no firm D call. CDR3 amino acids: CASSEPKPRVYNEQFF. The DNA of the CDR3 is TGTGCCAGCAGTGAGCCGAAGCCCCGAGTATACAATGAGCAGTTCTTC.